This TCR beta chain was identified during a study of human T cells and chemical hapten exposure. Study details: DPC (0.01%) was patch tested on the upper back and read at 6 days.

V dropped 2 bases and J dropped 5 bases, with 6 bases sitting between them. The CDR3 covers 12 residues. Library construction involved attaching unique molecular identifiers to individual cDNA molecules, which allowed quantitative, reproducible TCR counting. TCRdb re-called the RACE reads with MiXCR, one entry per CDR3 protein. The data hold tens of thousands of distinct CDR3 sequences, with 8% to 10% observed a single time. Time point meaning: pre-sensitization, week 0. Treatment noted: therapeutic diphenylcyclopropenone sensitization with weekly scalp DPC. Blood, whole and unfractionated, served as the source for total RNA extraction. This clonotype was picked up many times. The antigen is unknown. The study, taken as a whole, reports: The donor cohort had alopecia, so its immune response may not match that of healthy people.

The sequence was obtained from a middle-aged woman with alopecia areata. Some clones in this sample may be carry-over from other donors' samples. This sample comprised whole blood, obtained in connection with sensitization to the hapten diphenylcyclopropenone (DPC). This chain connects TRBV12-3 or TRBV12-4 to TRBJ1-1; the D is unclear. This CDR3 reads CASSLPGTEAFF. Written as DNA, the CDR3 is TGTGCCAGCAGTTTACCGGGGACTGAAGCTTTCTTT.